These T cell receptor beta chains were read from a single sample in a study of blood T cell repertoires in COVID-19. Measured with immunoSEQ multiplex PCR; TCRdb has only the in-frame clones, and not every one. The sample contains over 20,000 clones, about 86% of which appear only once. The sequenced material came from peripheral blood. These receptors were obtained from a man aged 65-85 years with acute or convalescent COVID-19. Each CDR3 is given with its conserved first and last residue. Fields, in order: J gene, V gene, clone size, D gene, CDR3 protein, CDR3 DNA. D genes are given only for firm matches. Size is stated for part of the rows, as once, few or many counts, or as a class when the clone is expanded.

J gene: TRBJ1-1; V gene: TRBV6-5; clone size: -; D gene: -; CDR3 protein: CASRISPGVLVAFF; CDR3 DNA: TGTGCCAGCAGAATCAGCCCGGGGGTCCTCGTAGCTTTCTTT
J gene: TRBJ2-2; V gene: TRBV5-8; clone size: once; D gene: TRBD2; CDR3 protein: CASSLPTSGSNTGELFF; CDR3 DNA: TGTGCCAGCAGCTTGCCTACTAGCGGGAGTAACACCGGGGAGCTGTTTTTT
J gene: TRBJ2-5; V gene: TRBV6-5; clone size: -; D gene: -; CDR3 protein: CASSYSRVQETQYF; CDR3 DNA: TGTGCCAGCAGTTACTCTCGGGTCCAAGAGACCCAGTACTTC
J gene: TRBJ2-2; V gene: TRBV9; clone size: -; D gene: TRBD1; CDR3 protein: CASSVRTGSGELFF; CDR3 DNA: TGTGCCAGCAGCGTACGGACAGGGTCCGGGGAGCTGTTTTTT
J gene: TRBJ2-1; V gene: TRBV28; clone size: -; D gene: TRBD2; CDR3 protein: CASSRIAGVAYNEQFF; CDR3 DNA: TGTGCCAGCAGTCGGATAGCGGGAGTAGCCTACAATGAGCAGTTCTTC
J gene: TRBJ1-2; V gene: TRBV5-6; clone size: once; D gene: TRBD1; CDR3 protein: CASSLPDRGVGYTF; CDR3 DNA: TGTGCCAGCAGCTTACCGGACAGGGGAGTTGGCTACACCTTC
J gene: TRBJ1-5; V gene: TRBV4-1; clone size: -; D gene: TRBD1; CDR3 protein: CASSQDRGTGDQPQHF; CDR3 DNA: TGCGCCAGCAGCCAAGATAGGGGGACAGGGGATCAGCCCCAGCATTTT
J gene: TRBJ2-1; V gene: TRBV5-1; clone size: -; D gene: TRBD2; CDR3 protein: CASSISGSSYNEQFF; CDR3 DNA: TGCGCCAGCAGCATAAGCGGGAGCTCCTACAATGAGCAGTTCTTC
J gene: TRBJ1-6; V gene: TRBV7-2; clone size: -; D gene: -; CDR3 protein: CASSRINSPLHF; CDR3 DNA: TGTGCCAGCAGCCGTATTAATTCACCCCTCCACTTT
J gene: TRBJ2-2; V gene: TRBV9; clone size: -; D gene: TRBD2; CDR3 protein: CASSVSSGNTGELFF; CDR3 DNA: TGTGCCAGCAGCGTCTCTAGCGGGAACACCGGGGAGCTGTTTTTT